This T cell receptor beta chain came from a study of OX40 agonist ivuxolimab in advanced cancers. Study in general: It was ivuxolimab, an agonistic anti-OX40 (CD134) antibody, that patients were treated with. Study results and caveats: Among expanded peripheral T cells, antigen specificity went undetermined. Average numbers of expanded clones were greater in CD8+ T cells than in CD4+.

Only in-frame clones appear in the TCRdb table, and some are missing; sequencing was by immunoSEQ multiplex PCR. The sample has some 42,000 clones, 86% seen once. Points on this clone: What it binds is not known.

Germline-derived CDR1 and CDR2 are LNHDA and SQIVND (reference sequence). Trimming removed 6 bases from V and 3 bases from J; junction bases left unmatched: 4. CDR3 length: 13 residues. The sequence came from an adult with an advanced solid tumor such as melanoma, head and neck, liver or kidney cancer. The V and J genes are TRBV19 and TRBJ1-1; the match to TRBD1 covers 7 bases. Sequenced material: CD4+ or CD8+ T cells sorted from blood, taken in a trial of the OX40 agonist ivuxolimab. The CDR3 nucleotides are TGTGCCAGTAGGCCAGGGGGGGACACTGAAGCTTTCTTT. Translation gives CASRPGGDTEAFF.